This T cell receptor beta chain stems from a study of tumor T cells in aggressive B-cell lymphoma (dated by TCRdb to 2015 to 2018). The receptor library was made with the immunoSEQ multiplex PCR assay. In its TCRdb copy, this immuneACCESS table keeps in-frame sequences only and misses some clones. Where compared with another copy, unresolved V genes explain less than half of these, and the others have no known cause. The sample table holds 550 to 800 clones, of which 80% to 90% were seen once. The biggest ten clones account for 8% of the sample. A single count supports this clone. This clone's antigen is unknown. A junction boundary mismatches the germline segment, possibly from a read error. Specimen: tumor tissue. The sequence was obtained from an adult with diffuse large B cell lymphoma.

The DNA sequence is as follows: TGTGCCAGCAGTTTATCGACACCGCTGGATGAAACACTGTTTTTT. Translated, it gives CASSLSTPLDETLFF. The chain joins TRBV27 to TRBJ1-4; the D gene assignment is ambiguous. The CDR3 runs 15 amino acids, cysteine and phenylalanine included. Only the CDR3 DNA is retained, 45 bases long and in frame from the first base. Reading the germline V gene (reference sequence) gives CDR1 MNHEY and CDR2 SMNVEV.